This TCR beta chain was sequenced during a study of CD8 T cells in Susac syndrome. In the study overall: Susac syndrome patients were untreated, on corticosteroids with some adding intravenous immunoglobulin, or on intravenous immunoglobulin only.

On this clonotype itself: The antigen is undetermined.

TCR beta from blood CD8+ and CD4+ T cells was sequenced. The CDR3 runs to 13 residues. CDR1 and CDR2 (germline): SGDLS, YYNGEE. The V and J ends lost 0 bases and 6 bases, in that order; junction bases with no gene match: 2. Study-level findings and limits: Susac-specific public clones were found in both the total CD8+ and the CD8+ TEMRA repertoires, with some 16 in the former and about five in the latter.

RNA was extracted with the RNeasy kit, and a quantity of about 0.45 to 1 ug was reverse transcribed using random hexamers. Amplification of TCR beta CDR3 used immunoSEQ multiplex PCR across 54 Vbeta and 13 Jbeta. TCRdb re-called the immunoSEQ multiplex PCR reads with MiXCR, one entry per CDR3 protein. Found here are 100,000 to 150,000 distinct CDR3 sequences, just under 95% of them singletons; the top ten hold 0.2% to 0.25%. The sequence came from a human donor with Susac syndrome. The sample comprised CD8+ T cells from PBMCs. The gene calls are TRBV9 and TRBJ2-5; 7 bases agree with TRBD2. The CDR3 loop reads CASSVGGGQTQYF. The CDR3 region has the DNA TGTGCCAGCAGCGTAGGGGGGGGACAGACCCAGTACTTC.